These T cell receptor beta chains were read from a single sample in a study of Ad26.COV2.S vaccination and SARS-CoV-2 variants. Clones were read by immunoSEQ multiplex PCR, and TCRdb kept only the in-frame ones, dropping some. The sample has over 450,000 clones; approximately 90% are singletons. Material: peripheral blood, obtained in a trial of Ad26.COV2.S vaccine versus placebo. These receptors all come from a person between 18 and 65 years old who received the Ad26.COV2.S COVID-19 vaccine or a placebo. CDR3s include the opening cysteine and the closing phenylalanine or tryptophan. A D gene is named only where the DNA matches it firmly. Expanded clones are given a class, and other clones once, few, many or no size at all.

>TRBV9|-|15|TRBJ1-4|-
TGTGCCAGCAGCGTAGGGACTACAACTAATGAAAAACTGTTTTTT
CASSVGTTTNEKLFF
>TRBV10-3|TRBD1|16|TRBJ2-3|-
TGTGCCATCAGTGGAAGACAGGGGGTGGCCACAGATACGCAGTATTTT
CAISGRQGVATDTQYF
>TRBV18|-|15|TRBJ2-7|-
TGTGCCAGCTCACCACCGTCCGGGGTGTCCCACGAGCAGTACTTC
CASSPPSGVSHEQYF
>TRBV7-8|TRBD1|16|TRBJ2-7|once
TGTGCCAGCAGCTTAGTCCTGCAGGGGGCGCCGTACGAGCAGTACTTC
CASSLVLQGAPYEQYF
>TRBV4-2|TRBD2|16|TRBJ2-3|-
TGTGCCAGCAGCCAAATGACTAGCGGGGGGGCGTATACGCAGTATTTT
CASSQMTSGGAYTQYF
>TRBV6-2/TRBV6-3|-|14|TRBJ1-5|few
TGTGCCAGCAGTTACGCGGATAGCAATCAGCCCCAGCATTTT
CASSYADSNQPQHF
>TRBV11-2|-|15|TRBJ1-1|-
TGTGCCAGCAGCTTTCGGTTAGGAGAAAACACTGAAGCTTTCTTT
CASSFRLGENTEAFF
>TRBV10-3|-|13|TRBJ2-5|-
TGTGCCATCTCGGGGCAGGCGGAAGAGACCCAGTACTTC
CAISGQAEETQYF
>TRBV2|TRBD1|18|TRBJ1-5|-
TGTGCCAGCTCGTTAAACCGACAGGGGAGTAGGGTTGGACAGCCCCAGCATTTT
CASSLNRQGSRVGQPQHF
>TRBV9|TRBD2|15|TRBJ2-1|-
TGTGCCAGCAGCACTAGCGGGAGGTGGGACAATGAGCAGTTCTTC
CASSTSGRWDNEQFF
>TRBV7-2|-|16|TRBJ1-1|-
TGTGCCAGCAGCCCCCAATCCGGGACGGTGAACACTGAAGCTTTCTTT
CASSPQSGTVNTEAFF
>TRBV9|TRBD1|16|TRBJ2-7|-
TGTGCCAGCAGCGTAGGCCGTTGGGGACAGGGGGACGAGCAGTACTTC
CASSVGRWGQGDEQYF